This passage covers 25 T cell receptor beta chains from one sample sequenced in a study of cytomegalovirus exposure and HLA in healthy donors. Sequencing was performed with immunoSEQ multiplex PCR; in TCRdb, only in-frame clones are kept and a portion is missing. The table lists about 260,000 clones, 90% of them singletons. The sample comprised PBMCs. The source is a woman in her 30s in good health and CMV-seronegative.

V usage is TRBV9 and J usage is TRBJ2-6; D unclear. The CDR3 sequence is 17 residues long. Trimming stripped 0 bases from V and 0 bases from J, with 10 bases between. The germline CDR1 and CDR2 sequences are SGDLS and YYNGEE. The CDR3 loop is CASSVDWQSSGANVLTF. The CDR3 DNA reads as TGTGCCAGCAGCGTAGACTGGCAGAGCTCTGGGGCCAACGTCCTGACTTTC.

The CDR3 region is CASSEPPGGTLYEQYF. The CDR3 DNA reads as TGTGCCAGCAGTGAACCCCCCGGGGGGACTCTCTACGAGCAGTACTTC. The V and J genes are TRBV6-1 and TRBJ2-7; 7 bases map to TRBD2. The CDR3 spans 16 residues. Germline lookup yields CDR1 MNHNS and CDR2 SASEGT. Trimming cost V 2 bases and J 3 bases; bases outside gene matches: 10.

This rearrangement joins TRBV10-2 to TRBJ2-3; TRBD2 agrees at 11 bases. The CDR3 runs 14 residues. With V trimmed by 6 bases and J by 5 bases, 4 bases remained unmatched. CDR1 WSHSY and CDR2 SAAADI come from the germline V gene. The chain's CDR3 is CASRGLAVVDTQYF. The CDR3 bases are TGCGCCAGCAGGGGACTAGCGGTGGTAGATACGCAGTATTTT.

The chain carries TRBV13 and TRBJ2-5, with D perhaps TRBD1 or TRBD2 (5 bases each). The CDR3 length is 15 residues. Germline CDR1 is PRHDT and CDR2 is FYEKMQ (reference sequence). Deletions cut 8 bases from V and 5 bases from J, with 21 bases between. Written as DNA, the CDR3 is TGTGCCAGCGCCAACACCGGGACCGGAAGGGAGACCCAGTACTTC. Amino acid sequence: CASANTGTGRETQYF.

The chain uses TRBV23-1 and TRBJ2-3; 12 bases are a match to TRBD2. TRBV23-1 is annotated as an ORF whose role is uncertain. The CDR3 is made up of 15 amino acids. Losses at the gene ends were 9 bases for V and 6 bases for J; bases not matched to a gene: 10. CDR3 DNA: TGCGCCAGACCCCAGCGACTAGCGGGAGTGGATACGCAGTATTTT. The encoded protein is CARPQRLAGVDTQYF.

V gene TRBV6-1 combines with J gene TRBJ1-2; 12 bases are shared with TRBD1. V trimming: 3 bases; J trimming: 8 bases; junction bases outside the gene matches: 7. Germline V lookup: CDR1 MNHNS, CDR2 SASEGT. The CDR3 spans 15 residues. This CDR3 reads CASSDRGQGAGGYTF. CDR3 coding DNA: TGTGCCAGCAGTGATCGGGGACAGGGGGCAGGGGGCTACACCTTC.

V usage is TRBV9 and J usage is TRBJ1-2, with D uncertain. This CDR3 contains 17 residues. V was shortened by 0 bases and J by 5 bases, with 20 bases between the two germline ends. Per the germline V gene, CDR1 is SGDLS and CDR2 is YYNGEE. CDR3 bases: TGTGCCAGCAGCGTAGGGGGAAACGGAGTCTGGGCATATGGCTACACCTTC. Its translation is CASSVGGNGVWAYGYTF. The entire variable domain, with the rest obtained from reference TRBV9 and TRBJ1-2, is as follows: DSGVTQTPKHLITATGQRVTLRCSPRSGDLSVYWYQQSLDQGLQFLIQYYNGEERAKGNILERFSAQQFPDLHSELNLSSLELGDSALYFCASSVGGNGVWAYGYTFGSGTRLTVV.

V gene TRBV5-4 combines with J gene TRBJ1-1; the D is unclear. Germline V gene lookup returns CDR1 SGHNT and CDR2 YYREEE (reference sequence). Trimming stripped 0 bases from V and 8 bases from J, with 14 bases between. The CDR3 has 14 residues. CDR3 residues: CASSLETTKPEAFF. In DNA form, the CDR3 reads TGTGCCAGCAGCTTGGAGACAACAAAACCAGAAGCTTTCTTT.

The rearrangement uses TRBV4-3 and TRBJ1-1, with TRBD1 identical over 10 bases. V lost 6 bases, J lost 0 bases, and 7 bases stayed unmatched. Germline-derived CDR1 and CDR2 are LGHNA and YSLEER. This CDR3 is 16 amino acids long. CDR3 amino acids: CASRPDRGDMNTEAFF. DNA for the CDR3: TGCGCCAGCAGGCCGGACAGGGGGGACATGAACACTGAAGCTTTCTTT.

This clone has just a few counts. The same CDR3 is also encoded by other DNA sequences in this sample. V usage is TRBV9 and J usage is TRBJ2-3; 9 nucleotides match TRBD2. V shed 5 bases and J 2 bases; nucleotides not matched to a gene: 6. Germline V gene data show CDR1 as SGDLS and CDR2 as YYNGEE. This CDR3 has 15 residues. CDR3 in amino acids: CASSLSGSPTDTQYF. CDR3 sequence (DNA): TGTGCCAGCAGTCTTAGCGGGAGTCCCACAGATACGCAGTATTTT. Drawing the rest from reference TRBV9 and TRBJ2-3, the complete variable domain is DSGVTQTPKHLITATGQRVTLRCSPRSGDLSVYWYQQSLDQGLQFLIQYYNGEERAKGNILERFSAQQFPDLHSELNLSSLELGDSALYFCASSLSGSPTDTQYFGPGTRLTVL.

The chain has TRBV28 and TRBJ1-4, with a tentative D call TRBD1 (6 bases). Trimming pared 6 bases from V and 8 bases from J, leaving 16 bases between. CDR1 and CDR2 from the germline V gene are MDHEN and SYDVKM. CDR3 size: 14 residues. Written as DNA, the CDR3 is TGTGCCAGCAGCGAACAGGGAGTAAACGAAAAACTGTTTTTT. The encoded protein is CASSEQGVNEKLFF.

For the CDR3, the DNA is TGTGCCAGCAGTTCCGACAGCTACTCTGGAAACACCATATATTTT. Translation: CASSSDSYSGNTIYF. The gene calls are TRBV6-5 and TRBJ1-3; tentative D call: TRBD1 (5 bases). With 4 bases removed from V and 0 bases from J, the gap between germline ends came to 10 bases. The CDR3 consists of 15 residues. Per the germline V gene, CDR1 is MNHEY and CDR2 is SVGAGI.

The chain couples TRBV9 to TRBJ1-1, with D perhaps matching TRBD1 (5 bases). Germline CDR1 SGDLS, CDR2 YYNGEE. Trimming removed 6 bases from V and 4 bases from J, with 16 bases in between. This CDR3 comprises 14 residues. The CDR3 DNA reads TGTGCCAGCACCGGCGGCCAGGGAGGCACTGAAGCTTTCTTT. Its protein product is CASTGGQGGTEAFF.

J is TRBJ1-4 and V is TRBV6-5; D ambiguous. Germline values: CDR1 MNHEY, CDR2 SVGAGI. The CDR3 loop spans 15 amino acids. Trimming left V 2 bases short and J 7 bases short, with 14 bases between. The DNA for the CDR3 is TGTGCCAGCAGTTACAAAGGCTTAAGGGCTGAAAAACTGTTTTTT. Protein: CASSYKGLRAEKLFF.

The chain carries TRBV29-1 and TRBJ2-3, with TRBD2 matching 7 bases. The CDR3 has 16 amino acids. With 3 bases clipped from V and 3 bases from J, the junction kept 12 bases outside the gene matches. In germline, CDR1 is SQVTM, CDR2 ANQGSEA. The CDR3 DNA reads as TGCAGCGTTGACTGGGGGGGGAGTGGTAAGACAGATACGCAGTATTTT. This encodes CSVDWGGSGKTDTQYF.

The CDR3 protein is CASSLFSGTGATNEKLFF. The DNA for the CDR3 is TGTGCCAGCAGTTTATTCTCGGGAACCGGCGCAACTAATGAAAAACTGTTTTTT. The rearrangement uses TRBV28 and TRBJ1-4; D unresolved. Trimming took off 1 base at V and 0 bases at J, with 15 bases between the two ends. The CDR3 has 18 residues. From germline, CDR1 is MDHEN and CDR2 SYDVKM.

This chain links TRBV7-8 with TRBJ2-7; TRBD2 matches 11 bases. This CDR3 contains 14 residues. V lost 5 bases and J lost 4; bases outside the gene matches: 4. From germline, CDR1 is SGHVS and CDR2 FQNEAQ. The CDR3 bases are TGTGCCAGCAGCAAACTAGCGGGGGAGTACGAGCAGTACTTC. Its translation is CASSKLAGEYEQYF.

The rearrangement links TRBV9 to TRBJ1-3; 7 bases fit TRBD1. Trimming took 3 bases from V and 0 from J; bases not matched to a gene: 9. The germline gives CDR1 SGDLS, CDR2 YYNGEE. CDR3 length: 17 amino acids. The CDR3 here is CASSARTGQNSGNTIYF. CDR3 in DNA: TGTGCCAGCAGCGCAAGGACAGGACAAAACTCTGGAAACACCATATATTTT.

This chain joins TRBV29-1 and TRBJ2-4; the match to TRBD2 covers 7 bases. The CDR3 totals 12 residues. Per germline, CDR1 SQVTM and CDR2 ANQGSEA. The trim removed 8 bases at V and 5 bases at J, leaving 6 bases unmatched. The CDR3, as DNA: TGCAGCTCCAGCGGGACCGAAAACATTCAGTACTTC. It specifies CSSSGTENIQYF.

This chain joins TRBV28 and TRBJ1-2; D ambiguous. Germline V lookup: CDR1 MDHEN, CDR2 SYDVKM. CDR3 size: 13 residues. V lost 10 bases to trimming and J lost 3 bases, with 15 bases between them. The CDR3 sequence is CAIHSGEDYGYTF. CDR3 bases: TGTGCCATTCACAGCGGGGAGGACTATGGCTACACCTTC.

The J gene is TRBJ2-2, the V gene TRBV4-1, with a weak D call TRBD2 (5 bases). Germline CDR1 is MGHRA and CDR2 is YSYEKL. V was clipped by 0 bases and J by 7 bases, with 15 bases between them. The CDR3 is 16 amino acids. CDR3 residues: CASSQDRGLRGGELFF. The DNA of the CDR3 is TGCGCCAGCAGCCAAGATCGTGGACTCCGGGGCGGGGAGCTGTTTTTT.

This sequence joins TRBV11-2 and TRBJ2-5, with 9 positions matching TRBD2. The CDR3 totals 15 residues. The J segment lost 4 bases and the V segment lost 10 bases, leaving 13 bases of the junction unmatched. Germline V gene sequence: CDR1 SGHAT, CDR2 FQNNGV. The CDR3 nucleotides read TGTGCCAACGTGGAGTTAGCGGGAGAGGGAGAGACCCAGTACTTC. Its translation is CANVELAGEGETQYF.

V usage is TRBV4-3 and J usage is TRBJ2-3; 9 nucleotides line up with TRBD2. Germline V gene data show CDR1 as LGHNA and CDR2 as YSLEER. With V trimmed by 4 bases and J by 1 base, 0 bases remained unmatched. The CDR3 contains 14 residues. Here the CDR3 reads CASSRTSGTDTQYF. CDR3 nucleotides: TGCGCCAGCAGCCGGACTAGCGGCACAGATACGCAGTATTTT.

This chain links TRBV28 with TRBJ2-1; the D gene is possibly TRBD2 (6 bases). V lost 10 bases to trimming and J lost 1 base, with 17 bases between them. This CDR3 comprises 15 residues. CDR1 MDHEN and CDR2 SYDVKM come from the germline V gene. This chain's CDR3 is CAIRKSGPSYNEQFF. The CDR3 coding sequence is TGTGCCATCAGAAAAAGCGGGCCTTCCTACAATGAGCAGTTCTTC.

The rearrangement joins TRBV7-9 to TRBJ2-5; 7 bases line up with TRBD1. This CDR3 has 15 residues. After removal of 5 bases from V and 3 bases from J, the junction contained 9 bases not matched to a gene. The germline V gene encodes CDR1 SEHNR and CDR2 FQNEAQ (reference sequence). CDR3 DNA: TGTGCCAGCAGCCGATACTCAGGGGGAAAAGAGACCCAGTACTTC. Its protein product is CASSRYSGGKETQYF. Full variable domain (remainder filled in from reference TRBV7-9 and TRBJ2-5): DTGVSQNPRHKITKRGQNVTFRCDPISEHNRLYWYRQTLGQGPEFLTYFQNEAQLEKSRLLSDRFSAERPKGSFSTLEIQRTEQGDSAMYLCASSRYSGGKETQYFGPGTRLLVL.